Below, 21 T cell receptor beta chains from the same sample are listed, as sequenced in a study of shared clonotypes between healthy human individuals. The assay was immunoSEQ multiplex PCR, and TCRdb's table has in-frame clones only and misses some. Among fewer than 1.8 million clones, approximately 98.5% were seen once, and the ten largest hold roughly 0.36%. The sequenced sample consisted of naive CD4+ T cells sorted from blood. As to subset: CD45RA+ positively selected. These TCRs come from a man aged 25-45 years in good health.

Points on this clone: The same CDR3 is also encoded by other DNA sequences in this sample. The chain has TRBV28 and TRBJ1-5; possible D gene TRBD1, 5 bases. Trimming left V 1 base short and J 5 bases short, with 6 bases between. The CDR3 has 13 amino acids. From germline, CDR1 is MDHEN and CDR2 SYDVKM. CDR3 sequence: CASSLLGDQPQHF. The CDR3, as DNA: TGTGCCAGCAGTTTATTGGGGGATCAGCCCCAGCATTTT.

This sequence joins TRBV6-5 and TRBJ2-1; D unresolved. The CDR3 runs 15 residues. The germline gives CDR1 MNHEY, CDR2 SVGAGI. Deletions cut 6 bases from V and 2 bases from J, with 14 bases between. In nucleotides, the CDR3 is TGTGCCAGCAGCCTCCCGGACCCCGCCTACAATGAGCAGTTCTTC. Residues: CASSLPDPAYNEQFF.

The V and J genes are TRBV13 and TRBJ2-7; D tentatively fits TRBD1 or TRBD2 (5 bases each). Germline lookup yields CDR1 PRHDT and CDR2 FYEKMQ (reference sequence). The CDR3 has 13 residues. V was shortened by 3 bases and J by 7 bases, with 13 bases between the two germline ends. Here the CDR3 DNA reads TGTGCCAGCAGCTTGGGACGCCGAAGAGAGCAGTACTTC. It encodes CASSLGRRREQYF. Filled out from reference TRBV13 and TRBJ2-7, the complete variable domain reads AAGVIQSPRHLIKEKRETATLKCYPIPRHDTVYWYQQGPGQDPQFLISFYEKMQSDKGSIPDRFSAQQFSDYHSELNMSSLELGDSALYFCASSLGRRREQYFGPGTRLTVT.

The rearrangement uses TRBV5-1 and TRBJ2-7; 12 bases map to TRBD2. V dropped 6 bases and J dropped 6; count of bases not matched to a gene: 4. The CDR3 is 13 residues long. Germline lookup yields CDR1 SGHRS and CDR2 YFSETQ. DNA for the CDR3: TGCGCCAGCACCCTAGCGGGAGGGCCCGAGCAGTACTTC. As protein: CASTLAGGPEQYF.

Regarding this clone: Other DNA sequences within the sample encode an identical CDR3. The rearrangement uses TRBV6-1 and TRBJ1-5, with D tentatively TRBD1 (6 bases). Trimming cost V 1 base and J 4 bases, with 8 bases left between them. Germline CDR1 reads MNHNS; CDR2 reads SASEGT. The CDR3 runs to 14 residues. The CDR3 region has the DNA TGTGCCAGCAGTGAAGAGGGGGGAAATCAGCCCCAGCATTTT. Its translation is CASSEEGGNQPQHF.

The chain recombines TRBV18 with TRBJ2-5; TRBD1 might be the D (6 bases). Germline loops: CDR1 KGHSH, CDR2 LQKENI. The CDR3 length is 14 residues. The V end was cut by 4 bases, the J end by 3 bases, with 12 bases between. CDR3 residues: CASSRMTGEETQYF. DNA for the CDR3: TGTGCCAGCTCACGCATGACAGGAGAAGAGACCCAGTACTTC.

The chain couples TRBV7-2 to TRBJ2-4; no definite D call. Germline-derived CDR1 and CDR2 are SGHTA and FQGNSA. Trimming took 6 bases from V and 7 from J, leaving 10 bases between them. CDR3 length equals 12 residues. CDR3 bases: TGTGCCAGCAGACAAACGGGCAACATTCAGTACTTC. It encodes CASRQTGNIQYF.

This clone was detected only once. The chain recombines TRBV18 with TRBJ2-7; the D call may be TRBD1 or TRBD2 (6 bases each). CDR1 KGHSH and CDR2 LQKENI come from the germline V gene. The CDR3 is made up of 14 amino acids. Trimming left V 4 bases short and J 5 bases short, with 15 bases between. In DNA form, the CDR3 reads TGTGCCAGCTCACTGCCGGGGGCTCGAGACGAGCAGTACTTC. This encodes CASSLPGARDEQYF. The whole variable domain, remainder taken from reference TRBV18 and TRBJ2-7, is NAGVMQNPRHLVRRRGQEARLRCSPMKGHSHVYWYRQLPEEGLKFMVYLQKENIIDESGMPKERFSAEFPKEGPSILRIQQVVRGDSAAYFCASSLPGARDEQYFGPGTRLTVT.

This sequence joins TRBV5-1 and TRBJ1-5, with a weak D call TRBD1 (5 bases). Germline V gene sequence: CDR1 SGHRS, CDR2 YFSETQ. This CDR3 spans 13 amino acids. Between the trimmed V and J ends, which lost 0 bases and 12 bases, there was a span of 13 bases. The CDR3 region is CASSLEGAGLQHF. For the CDR3, the DNA is TGCGCCAGCAGCTTGGAGGGTGCAGGGCTCCAGCATTTT.

The chain recombines TRBV27 with TRBJ1-5; perhaps TRBD1 as D (5 bases). V lost 5 bases to trimming and J lost 5 bases, with 13 bases between them. The CDR3 sequence is 14 residues long. Per germline, CDR1 MNHEY and CDR2 SMNVEV (reference sequence). The DNA for the CDR3 is TGTGCCAGCAGTCCTTCGGGGGGTCATCAGCCCCAGCATTTT. Translation: CASSPSGGHQPQHF.

CDR3 DNA sequence: TGTGCCAGCAGCGCCCGTAAGGACGAGCAGTACTTC. It yields the protein CASSARKDEQYF. V usage is TRBV7-9 and J usage is TRBJ2-7; D unclear. The CDR3 is 12 residues long. CDR1 SEHNR and CDR2 FQNEAQ come from the germline V gene (reference sequence). V was trimmed by 5 bases and J by 5 bases, leaving 10 bases between them.

Only one count was recorded for this clone. The gene calls are TRBV29-1 and TRBJ2-3; D is unresolved. This CDR3 region has 13 residues. V dropped 0 bases and J dropped 6 bases, with 10 bases sitting between them. The germline V gene encodes CDR1 SQVTM and CDR2 ANQGSEA. CDR3 DNA sequence: TGCAGCGTTGAAGAGCTTGTTTGGGATACGCAGTATTTT. Translated, it gives CSVEELVWDTQYF.

The rearrangement links TRBV5-1 to TRBJ2-5; 7 bases fit TRBD1. CDR3 length: 13 amino acids. Trimming cost V 6 bases and J 1 base; bases outside gene matches: 3. CDR1 and CDR2 (germline): SGHRS, YFSETQ. The DNA for the CDR3 is TGCGCCAGCAACCGGGACAGCCAAGAGACCCAGTACTTC. This sequence encodes CASNRDSQETQYF.

V usage is TRBV4-2 and J usage is TRBJ2-1; TRBD2 aligns across 10 bases. This CDR3 has 15 amino acids. V was pared by 1 base and J by 6 bases, with 3 bases of the junction left unmatched. CDR1 is LGHNA and CDR2 is YNFKEQ in the germline V gene. The CDR3 bases are TGTGCCAGCAGCCAAGGGACTAGCGGAAGCAATGAGCAGTTCTTC. The encoded protein is CASSQGTSGSNEQFF.

In this sample, this clone turned up once. This CDR3 is CASSEAEQDLSAQHF. The CDR3 DNA sequence: TGTGCCAGCAGTGAAGCGGAGCAGGACTTATCGGCCCAGCATTTT. The chain uses TRBV2 and TRBJ1-5; D gene unclear. The CDR3 is 15 amino acids. The germline V gene encodes CDR1 SNHLY and CDR2 FYNNEI. Deletions cut 0 bases from V and 11 bases from J, with 17 bases between.

The J gene is TRBJ1-2, the V gene TRBV5-4; 7 bases are shared with TRBD1. The CDR3 consists of 14 residues. Germline CDR1 SGHNT, CDR2 YYREEE (reference sequence). V was pared by 5 bases and J by 4 bases, with 8 bases of the junction left unmatched. The DNA of the CDR3 is TGTGCCAGCAGGAGAGAGGGGGCCGCCTATGGCTACACCTTC. This gives the protein CASRREGAAYGYTF. Together with reference TRBV5-4 and TRBJ1-2, the CDR3 gives the full variable domain: ETGVTQSPTHLIKTRGQQVTLRCSSQSGHNTVSWYQQALGQGPQFIFQYYREEENGRGNFPPRFSGLQFPNYSSELNVNALELDDSALYLCASRREGAAYGYTFGSGTRLTVV.

This rearrangement joins TRBV11-2 to TRBJ2-5; D gene unclear. Germline assignment: CDR1 SGHAT and CDR2 FQNNGV. The CDR3 is 14 amino acids. V was pared by 5 bases and J by 0 bases, with 10 bases between. DNA for the CDR3: TGTGCCAGCAGCCGAAACCTGTACCAAGAGACCCAGTACTTC. Amino acids: CASSRNLYQETQYF. The full variable domain, its missing parts supplied by reference TRBV11-2 and TRBJ2-5, is EAGVAQSPRYKIIEKRQSVAFWCNPISGHATLYWYQQILGQGPKLLIQFQNNGVVDDSQLPKDRFSAERLKGVDSTLKIQPAKLEDSAVYLCASSRNLYQETQYFGPGTRLLVL.

The gene calls are TRBV27 and TRBJ1-5; 7 nucleotides line up with TRBD1. Germline CDR1 is MNHEY and CDR2 is SMNVEV (reference sequence). This CDR3 spans 14 amino acids. Unmatched junction bases numbered 5, after V lost 6 bases and J lost 3 bases. CDR3 residues: CASREGQLNQPQHF. The CDR3 DNA sequence: TGTGCCAGCAGGGAGGGACAGCTCAATCAGCCCCAGCATTTT.

The V call is TRBV25-1, the J call TRBJ2-4; D could derive from TRBD1 or TRBD2 (6 bases each). Trimming stripped 6 bases from V and 3 bases from J, with 15 bases between. Germline loops: CDR1 MGHDK, CDR2 SYGVNS. CDR3 length: 15 amino acids. In nucleotides, the CDR3 is TGTGCCAGCAGGGGGGGCCTCTTTGGCAAAAACATTCAGTACTTC. It is translated as CASRGGLFGKNIQYF.

This clone was found once. The J gene is TRBJ2-2, the V gene TRBV7-9; 9 bases match TRBD2. The CDR3 is 17 amino acids. V shed 2 bases, J shed 2 bases, and the junction held 6 bases outside the gene matches. Germline values: CDR1 SEHNR, CDR2 FQNEAQ (reference sequence). Here the CDR3 DNA reads TGTGCCAGCAGCTTAAGCGGGAGGAGGGAAAACACCGGGGAGCTGTTTTTT. It encodes CASSLSGRRENTGELFF.

The chain has TRBV10-1 and TRBJ2-7; no clear D. CDR3 size: 13 residues. The V end was cut by 5 bases, the J end by 7 bases, with 15 bases between. Germline-derived CDR1 and CDR2 are WNHNN and SYGVQD (reference sequence). This chain's CDR3 is CASSPLAAREQYF. Here the CDR3 DNA reads TGCGCCAGCAGTCCACTTGCCGCGCGGGAGCAGTACTTC.